The 6 T cell receptor beta chains below come from one sample, sequenced in a study of cytomegalovirus exposure and HLA in healthy donors. Amplification used 60 Vbeta primers and 13 Jbeta primers. The data were produced by immunoSEQ multiplex PCR, yet TCRdb's version contains in-frame clones alone and is incomplete. The listing records 65,000 to 95,000 clones. The sequenced sample consisted of PBMCs. Receptors were obtained from a female donor in good health and CMV-seropositive.

The genes are TRBV10-2 and TRBJ2-7; 8 bases line up with TRBD2. The CDR3 runs 17 residues. CDR1 is WSHSY and CDR2 is SAAADI in the germline V gene. V lost 4 bases to trimming and J lost 3 bases; unmatched junction nucleotides: 14. The CDR3 protein is CASSVLGGAIIDYEQYF. The CDR3 DNA is TGCGCCAGCAGTGTCCTCGGGGGGGCGATAATCGACTACGAGCAGTACTTC.

This CDR3 reads CASSSTSLETTYNEQFF. The CDR3 nucleotides read TGTGCCAGCAGCTCCACTTCACTAGAAACTACCTACAATGAGCAGTTCTTC. The J gene is TRBJ2-1, the V gene TRBV28; TRBD2 is a possible D gene (5 bases). Germline CDR1 MDHEN, CDR2 SYDVKM. This CDR3 spans 17 amino acids. Trimming cost V 6 bases and J 2 bases, with 20 bases left between them.

The rearrangement links TRBV6-5 to TRBJ1-2; D is unresolved. V lost 7 bases to trimming and J lost 14 bases, with 17 bases between them. The CDR3 loop spans 11 amino acids. Germline V lookup: CDR1 MNHEY, CDR2 SVGAGI. The CDR3 here is CASKFGGSWTF. The DNA for the CDR3 is TGTGCCAGCAAGTTCGGCGGCAGTTGGACCTTC.

The CDR3 DNA sequence: TGCGCCAGCAGATCCAGGGGGAGCACAGATACGCAGTATTTT. It codes for CASRSRGSTDTQYF. The chain carries TRBV5-1 and TRBJ2-3; 7 bases agree with TRBD1. Trimming cost V 5 bases and J 0 bases; bases outside gene matches: 3. CDR1 is SGHRS, CDR2 YFSETQ, per germline. The CDR3 consists of 14 residues.

The chain has TRBV5-6 and TRBJ2-5; 9 nucleotides agree with TRBD2. This CDR3 has 15 residues. Trimming cost V 3 bases and J 5 bases; bases outside gene matches: 8. The germline V gene has CDR1 SGHDT and CDR2 YYEEEE. The CDR3 sequence is CASSSGPSGMETQYF. CDR3 DNA: TGTGCCAGCAGCTCTGGTCCTAGCGGGATGGAGACCCAGTACTTC.

V usage is TRBV5-6 and J usage is TRBJ1-2; D gene ambiguous. Trimming removed 5 bases at V and 5 bases at J, with 10 bases between. The CDR3 is made up of 12 amino acids. Germline CDR1 SGHDT, CDR2 YYEEEE. Here the CDR3 reads CASSLTRYGYTF. The CDR3 region has the DNA TGTGCCAGCAGTTTGACAAGATATGGCTACACCTTC. The complete variable domain, with remaining parts taken from reference TRBV5-6 and TRBJ1-2, reads DAGVTQSPTHLIKTRGQQVTLRCSPKSGHDTVSWYQQALGQGPQFIFQYYEEEERQRGNFPDRFSGHQFPNYSSELNVNALLLGDSALYLCASSLTRYGYTFGSGTRLTVV.